The 22 T cell receptor beta chains reported below all come from one sample, sequenced in a study of blood T cells in healthy people across ages. PCR was performed a second time for about 7 to 12 cycles using a sample-barcoded 5' primer and a J-beta primer mix. MiXCR was run by TCRdb on the 5' RACE reads, yielding one entry per CDR3 protein. Among around 1,600,000 distinct CDR3 sequences listed, less than 45% were seen once. The specimen sequenced was blood. The receptors were sampled from a woman between 18 and 30 years old in good health.

The rearrangement uses TRBV6-5 and TRBJ1-4; D unresolved. Germline V gene data show CDR1 as MNHEY and CDR2 as SVGAGI. V lost 6 bases and J lost 12, with 26 bases in between. The CDR3 extends over 16 amino acids. The DNA of the CDR3 is TGTGCCAGCAGCTACGCTCCGGTTGCAACTAAGGAAGAACTGTTTTTT. This encodes CASSYAPVATKEELFF.

The rearrangement links TRBV6-2 or TRBV6-3 to TRBJ1-1; D remains unclear. This CDR3 comprises 13 residues. Germline assignment: CDR1 MNHEY and CDR2 SVGEGT. V lost 5 bases and J lost 6, with 13 bases in between. The CDR3 region is CASSKQLGAEAFF. The DNA for the CDR3 is TGTGCCAGCAGTAAACAATTAGGCGCTGAAGCTTTCTTT.

This clonotype was counted a few times. The chain carries TRBV5-1 and TRBJ2-2; 7 bases are shared with TRBD1. V shed 4 bases, J shed 4 bases, and the junction held 7 bases outside the gene matches. There are 15 residues in the CDR3. From germline, CDR1 is SGHRS and CDR2 YFSETQ. The chain's CDR3 is CASSLRGLVTGELFF. The CDR3 nucleotides read TGCGCCAGCAGCCTGAGGGGGCTCGTCACCGGGGAGCTGTTTTTT.

V and J are TRBV5-1 and TRBJ1-1, with D maybe TRBD1 (6 bases). CDR3 length: 14 amino acids. Germline-derived CDR1 and CDR2 are SGHRS and YFSETQ. V was clipped by 1 base and J by 3 bases, with 10 bases between them. The CDR3 loop is CASSLIPGDTEAFF. DNA of the CDR3: TGCGCCAGCAGCTTGATTCCAGGGGACACTGAAGCTTTCTTT.

This chain uses TRBV28 with TRBJ2-4; D is ambiguous. The J call is doubtful: the DNA matches TRBJ2-5 better. The CDR3 loop spans 14 amino acids. Germline lookup yields CDR1 MDHEN and CDR2 SYDVKM. The CDR3 is CASSLVARRETQYF. The CDR3 DNA is TGTGCCAGCAGTTTAGTCGCAAGGCGGGAGACCCAGTACTTC.

This CDR3 is CSAREVSGVETQYF. The CDR3 DNA sequence: TGCAGTGCTAGAGAAGTCTCAGGGGTGGAGACCCAGTACTTC. V is TRBV20-1 and J is TRBJ2-5; weak D call: TRBD1 (6 bases). This CDR3 region has 14 residues. V lost 0 bases and J lost 5, with 13 bases in between. The germline V gene has CDR1 DFQATT and CDR2 SNEGSKA (reference sequence).

The chain has TRBV5-1 and TRBJ2-5; D gene ambiguous. The CDR3 covers 17 residues. V was pared by 0 bases and J by 5 bases, with 20 bases between. Germline V gene sequence: CDR1 SGHRS, CDR2 YFSETQ. CDR3 sequence: CASSLARTTGRWETQYF. CDR3 coding DNA: TGCGCCAGCAGCTTGGCCCGTACAACCGGAAGATGGGAGACCCAGTACTTC.

This chain uses TRBV28 with TRBJ2-1; tentative D call: TRBD1 (6 bases). V was clipped by 4 bases and J by 10 bases, with 17 bases between them. The CDR3 is 14 residues long. The V gene's germline CDR1 is MDHEN and CDR2 SYDVKM. Here the CDR3 reads CASSSDRTNYEQFF. The DNA for the CDR3 is TGTGCCAGCAGTTCCGACAGGACGAACTACGAGCAGTTCTTC.

The V and J genes are TRBV7-8 and TRBJ2-5; D tentatively reads TRBD1 or TRBD2 (6 bases each). The DNA end favors TRBJ2-4, so the J call may be wrong. This CDR3 region has 13 residues. CDR1 is SGHVS, CDR2 FQNEAQ, per germline. This CDR3 reads CASSRRGLGIQYF. CDR3 DNA sequence: TGTGCCAGCAGCCGCCGGGGGCTTGGCATTCAGTACTTC.

This clonotype was found a few times. The V call is TRBV27, the J call TRBJ1-2, with 7 bases identical to TRBD1. The CDR3 sequence is 14 residues long. Germline loops: CDR1 MNHEY, CDR2 SMNVEV (reference sequence). J was trimmed by 6 bases and V by 3 bases; bases with no gene match: 7. CDR3 sequence reads: CASSFAGGFHGYTF. The CDR3 DNA follows: TGTGCCAGCAGTTTTGCAGGGGGTTTCCATGGCTACACCTTC.

As to this clonotype: Given a much more abundant clone one base away, this may be a read error. The V call is TRBV6-2 or TRBV6-3, the J call TRBJ1-2; D gene ambiguous. CDR1 MNHEY and CDR2 SVGEGT come from the germline V gene. The CDR3 consists of 14 residues. V was clipped by 7 bases and J by 0 bases, with 12 bases between them. In DNA, the CDR3 is TGTGCCAGCATGAGGATCACCTCTAACTATGGCTACACCTTC. Its translation: CASMRITSNYGYTF.

The chain couples TRBV6-5 to TRBJ1-6, with 8 bases aligning to TRBD1. This CDR3 has 17 residues. Germline-derived CDR1 and CDR2 are MNHEY and SVGAGI. V lost 2 bases to trimming and J lost 5 bases; unmatched junction nucleotides: 8. In DNA form, the CDR3 reads TGTGCCAGCAGTTACCCTAGACAGGGGTTCGATAATTCACCCCTCCACTTT. Its translation is CASSYPRQGFDNSPLHF.

V usage is TRBV12-3 or TRBV12-4 and J usage is TRBJ2-3; D might be TRBD2 (6 bases). Trimming left V 5 bases short and J 4 bases short, with 16 bases between. CDR3 length: 15 amino acids. CDR3: CASSTSILFSDTQYF. CDR3 DNA sequence: TGTGCCAGCAGTACTAGCATCTTATTCTCAGATACGCAGTATTTT.

The V gene is TRBV20-1, the J gene TRBJ1-2, with 9 bases aligning to TRBD1. Germline V lookup: CDR1 DFQATT, CDR2 SNEGSKA (reference sequence). V was clipped by 5 bases and J by 1 base; unmatched bases: 5. This CDR3 is 14 amino acids long. In DNA form, the CDR3 reads TGCAGTGCTCCCGGGACAGGGAGTAACTATGGCTACACCTTC. Its translation: CSAPGTGSNYGYTF.

The table lists this clonotype with a few counts. V usage is TRBV12-5 and J usage is TRBJ2-1; D possibly uses TRBD1 or TRBD2 (6 bases each). The germline V gene has CDR1 LGHNT and CDR2 FRNRAP. The V gene lost 5 bases and the J gene lost 7 bases, with 15 bases spanning the gap. This CDR3 contains 14 residues. For the CDR3, the DNA is TGTGCTAGTGGTAGAACAGGGACTTGGAATGAGCAGTTCTTC. It codes for CASGRTGTWNEQFF.

The gene calls are TRBV4-2 and TRBJ2-1, with TRBD2 identical over 11 bases. The V segment lost 2 bases and the J segment 5 bases; nucleotides outside the gene matches: 2. This CDR3 region has 15 residues. Germline-derived CDR1 and CDR2 are LGHNA and YNFKEQ. The CDR3 spells CASSQTLAGDNEQFF. The CDR3 DNA is TGTGCCAGCAGCCAAACACTAGCGGGAGACAATGAGCAGTTCTTC.

This clonotype was detected only once. Possible read error: a much larger clone is one base away. The chain couples TRBV7-2 to TRBJ2-3; D perhaps matches TRBD1 (6 bases). Per the germline V gene, CDR1 is SGHTA and CDR2 is FQGNSA. The CDR3 is 13 residues long. Trimming took 1 base from V and 10 from J, leaving 12 bases between them. The CDR3 DNA is TGTGCCAGCAGCTTAGGGGGGCGTGATGCGCAGTATTTT. This encodes CASSLGGRDAQYF.

The V call is TRBV21-1, the J call TRBJ1-2. TRBV21-1 is a recognized pseudogene. This CDR3 contains 15 residues. DNA for the CDR3: TGTGCCAGCAGCAAAGCGCGGGACTCTCAGTGTGGCTACACCTTC. Amino acid sequence: CASSKARDSQCGYTF.

In this sample, this clonotype turned up a few times. The gene calls are TRBV6-5 and TRBJ2-7, with 8 bases that match TRBD1. The CDR3 extends over 15 amino acids. J lost 2 bases, V lost 0 bases, and 3 bases had no gene match. Germline CDR1 reads MNHEY; CDR2 reads SVGAGI. The CDR3 DNA is TGTGCCAGCAGTTACTCAAAGGACAGGGCCTACGAGCAGTACTTC. Its translation is CASSYSKDRAYEQYF.

A word on this clonotype: A read error is possible here, since a much larger clone lies one base away. The chain employs TRBV7-2 and TRBJ1-2; TRBD1 might be the D (5 bases). Trimming left V 5 bases short and J 7 bases short, with 11 bases between. This CDR3 region has 12 residues. Germline V gives CDR1 SGHTA, CDR2 FQGNSA. In DNA form, the CDR3 reads TGTGCCAGCAGCCCAGGGAGGTCTGGCTACACCTTC. It codes for CASSPGRSGYTF.

V usage is TRBV9 and J usage is TRBJ2-2, with TRBD2 identical over 10 bases. The V and J ends lost 1 base and 5 bases, in that order; junction bases with no gene match: 5. CDR1 SGDLS and CDR2 YYNGEE come from the germline V gene. CDR3 size: 16 residues. The CDR3 DNA sequence: TGTGCCAGCAGCGTAACGAGCGGGAGGGAAACCGGGGAGCTGTTTTTT. Encoded protein: CASSVTSGRETGELFF.

The chain employs TRBV7-9 and TRBJ1-1, with D possibly TRBD1 on 5 matching bases. V was trimmed by 1 base and J by 6 bases, leaving 15 bases between them. CDR1 and CDR2 (germline): SEHNR, FQNEAQ (reference sequence). This CDR3 spans 15 amino acids. The CDR3 is CASSLDLGPTAEAFF. The CDR3 DNA follows: TGTGCCAGCAGCTTAGATTTGGGGCCTACCGCTGAAGCTTTCTTT. Supplemented by reference TRBV7-9 and TRBJ1-1, the full variable domain reads DTGVSQNPRHKITKRGQNVTFRCDPISEHNRLYWYRQTLGQGPEFLTYFQNEAQLEKSRLLSDRFSAERPKGSFSTLEIQRTEQGDSAMYLCASSLDLGPTAEAFFGQGTRLTVV.